Below, 26 T cell receptor beta chains from the same sample are listed, as sequenced in a study of Ad26.COV2.S vaccination and SARS-CoV-2 variants. This table comes from immunoSEQ multiplex PCR, and its TCRdb copy is limited to in-frame clones, with some not included. The repertoire consists of around 450,000 clones, with roughly nine tenths occurring once and the leading ten covering over 2%. Documented treatment: around 19 received Ad26.COV2.S at low or high dose, single or two shots; a few received placebo; per-sample allocation not given. Sampling took place 63 days after the first vaccine or placebo injection. The source was peripheral blood, collected in a trial of Ad26.COV2.S vaccine versus placebo. These receptor sequences come from a person between 18 and 65 years old who received the Ad26.COV2.S COVID-19 vaccine or a placebo.

The chain joins TRBV29-1 to TRBJ2-1, with 7 positions matching TRBD2. Trimming took 3 bases from V and 9 from J; bases not matched to a gene: 14. Germline lookup yields CDR1 SQVTM and CDR2 ANQGSEA. CDR3 length: 15 residues. The DNA of the CDR3 is TGCAGCGTTGACCAAGCGGGACTCAGTCGCGGTGAGCAGTTCTTC. Its translation: CSVDQAGLSRGEQFF.

The V and J genes are TRBV2 and TRBJ2-3; D call uncertain. V lost 7 bases to trimming and J lost 2 bases, with 7 bases between them. Germline V lookup: CDR1 SNHLY, CDR2 FYNNEI. This CDR3 is 12 amino acids long. The CDR3 DNA is TGTGCCAGCACCCCAGACACAGATACGCAGTATTTT. It encodes CASTPDTDTQYF.

The chain is built from TRBV30 and TRBJ1-6, with D hard to call. The CDR3 runs 16 residues. CDR1 GTSNPN and CDR2 SVGIG come from the germline V gene (reference sequence). V gave up 0 bases and J gave up 0 bases, with 9 bases separating them. The CDR3 DNA sequence: TGTGCCTGGAGTGTAAAAGGGAGCTCCTATAATTCACCCCTCCACTTT. Translated, it gives CAWSVKGSSYNSPLHF.

J is TRBJ1-2 and V is TRBV18, with unresolved D. V was pared by 2 bases and J by 5 bases, with 9 bases between. Per germline, CDR1 KGHSH and CDR2 LQKENI. The CDR3 length is 13 residues. CDR3 bases: TGTGCCAGCTCACCAGGAACTCCATATGGCTACACCTTC. Its translation is CASSPGTPYGYTF.

The DNA for the CDR3 is TGTGCCAGTACCAGACAGGGGGCGGCCTACAATGAGCAGTTCTTC. Translated: CASTRQGAAYNEQFF. This chain uses TRBV19 with TRBJ2-1; 10 bases align to TRBD1. V shed 7 bases, J shed 2 bases, and the junction held 5 bases outside the gene matches. CDR1 is LNHDA and CDR2 is SQIVND in the germline V gene (reference sequence). This CDR3 contains 15 residues.

The V call is TRBV5-1, the J call TRBJ2-3; 7 bases are shared with TRBD1. This CDR3 is built from 14 residues. Germline-derived CDR1 and CDR2 are SGHRS and YFSETQ. V lost 4 bases, J lost 3 bases, and 5 bases stayed unmatched. CDR3 region: CASSPRQGTDTQYF. The CDR3 region has the DNA TGCGCCAGCAGCCCGCGACAGGGTACAGATACGCAGTATTTT. Supplemented by reference TRBV5-1 and TRBJ2-3, the full variable domain reads KAGVTQTPRYLIKTRGQQVTLSCSPISGHRSVSWYQQTPGQGLQFLFEYFSETQRNKGNFPGRFSGRQFSNSRSEMNVSTLELGDSALYLCASSPRQGTDTQYFGPGTRLTVL.

V gene TRBV12-3 or TRBV12-4 combines with J gene TRBJ2-5; D gene ambiguous. Trimming stripped 1 base from V and 6 bases from J, with 9 bases between. CDR3 length: 13 residues. The CDR3 sequence: CASSLVDLKTQYF. Here the CDR3 DNA reads TGTGCCAGCAGTTTAGTGGATTTGAAGACCCAGTACTTC.

The rearrangement uses TRBV7-2 and TRBJ2-2; weak D call: TRBD2 (5 bases). CDR3 length equals 16 residues. V dropped 2 bases and J dropped 4 bases, with 14 bases sitting between them. Germline V CDR1 and CDR2: SGHTA, FQGNSA. In nucleotides, the CDR3 is TGTGCCAGCAGCTTATACGGAGGAGCAGCCACCGGGGAGCTGTTTTTT. It translates to CASSLYGGAATGELFF.

V is TRBV28 and J is TRBJ2-5; no clear D. The CDR3 covers 14 residues. Trimming shortened V by 6 bases and J by 7 bases, and 18 bases separated the two germline ends. CDR1 is MDHEN, CDR2 SYDVKM, per germline. The CDR3 here is CASRTRWFAGTQYF. The CDR3 DNA is TGTGCCAGCAGGACCAGATGGTTCGCAGGGACCCAGTACTTC.

For this clone: Other nucleotide sequences from this sample produce the same CDR3. The chain joins TRBV30 to TRBJ1-1; a weak D match, TRBD1 (6 bases). CDR3 length: 11 amino acids. Germline V gives CDR1 GTSNPN, CDR2 SVGIG (reference sequence). Between the trimmed V and J ends, which lost 3 bases and 8 bases, there was a span of 10 bases. The CDR3: CAWSLGTEAFF. The CDR3 DNA is TGTGCCTGGAGCCTCGGGACAGAAGCTTTCTTT.

The CDR3 spells CASSRNYNTDTQYF. The DNA of the CDR3 is TGTGCCAGCAGCCGGAACTACAACACAGATACGCAGTATTTT. The chain couples TRBV3-1 (or the pseudogene TRBV3-2) to TRBJ2-3; D is uncertain. CDR1 LGHDT and CDR2 YNNKEL come from the germline V gene (reference sequence). V was clipped by 4 bases and J by 2 bases, with 10 bases between them. The CDR3 is 14 residues long.

The chain combines TRBV5-6 with TRBJ1-4; D is perhaps TRBD1 (5 bases). Germline CDR1 and CDR2: SGHDT and YYEEEE. This CDR3 comprises 17 residues. Deletions cut 0 bases from V and 0 bases from J, with 12 bases between. CDR3 protein: CASSLAGVRATNEKLFF. As DNA, the CDR3 is TGTGCCAGCAGCTTGGCCGGGGTCAGGGCAACTAATGAAAAACTGTTTTTT.

The rearrangement joins TRBV5-6 to TRBJ2-7; 11 nucleotides line up with TRBD2. Losses at the gene ends were 4 bases for V and 2 bases for J; bases not matched to a gene: 5. Germline V gene lookup returns CDR1 SGHDT and CDR2 YYEEEE. CDR3 size: 15 residues. CDR3 nucleotide sequence: TGTGCCAGCAGCCTGGGACTAGCGGACCCCTACGAGCAGTACGTC. This encodes CASSLGLADPYEQYV.

This clone has just a few counts. Within the sample, other DNA sequences also encode this same CDR3. The V and J genes are TRBV19 and TRBJ2-3; possibly TRBD1 for D (5 bases). This CDR3 has 14 residues. CDR1 LNHDA and CDR2 SQIVND come from the germline V gene (reference sequence). The V gene lost 0 bases and the J gene lost 2 bases, with 6 bases spanning the gap. The CDR3 spells CASSIDRATDTQYF. The CDR3 DNA follows: TGTGCCAGTAGTATAGACAGGGCCACAGATACGCAGTATTTT.

The chain has TRBV28 and TRBJ1-4; a weak D match, TRBD1 (5 bases). Germline CDR1 reads MDHEN; CDR2 reads SYDVKM. Trimming pared 6 bases from V and 2 bases from J, leaving 22 bases between. The CDR3 totals 18 residues. CDR3 residues: CASSPWGQGASTNEKLFF. The CDR3 bases are TGTGCCAGCAGCCCTTGGGGCCAGGGAGCATCGACTAATGAAAAACTGTTTTTT.

This chain uses TRBV7-7 with TRBJ1-6, with 7 bases identical to TRBD1. The CDR3 runs to 18 residues. Germline CDR1 is SSHAT and CDR2 is FNYEAQ (reference sequence). V trimming: 1 base; J trimming: 4 bases; junction bases outside the gene matches: 10. The CDR3 nucleotides are TGTGCCAGCAGCTTAGAACGAGATGGGACAGCGTATAATTCACCCCTCCACTTT. Its translation: CASSLERDGTAYNSPLHF.

The chain has TRBV28 and TRBJ2-1, with 10 bases aligning to TRBD2. Trimming removed 5 bases from V and 15 bases from J; junction bases left unmatched: 10. Germline CDR1 is MDHEN and CDR2 is SYDVKM. The length of the CDR3 is 13 residues. The CDR3 sequence: CASSILAGSPWFF. As DNA, the CDR3 is TGTGCCAGCAGTATACTAGCGGGGTCCCCGTGGTTCTTC.

A single count supports this clone. The chain uses TRBV24-1 and TRBJ2-5; possibly TRBD1 for D (6 bases). The CDR3 totals 15 residues. CDR1 is KGHDR, CDR2 SFDVKD, per germline. Trimming pared 1 base from V and 5 bases from J, leaving 13 bases between. CDR3 in DNA: TGTGCCACCAGTGATTTTGTGCAGGGGAAGGAGACCCAGTACTTC. Translated, it gives CATSDFVQGKETQYF.

This chain joins TRBV5-1 and TRBJ2-1, with D possibly being TRBD2 (6 bases). Trimming stripped 5 bases from V and 5 bases from J, with 17 bases between. The CDR3 sequence is 15 residues long. Germline CDR1 is SGHRS and CDR2 is YFSETQ. The CDR3: CASRLRLAPDNEQFF. CDR3 nucleotides: TGCGCCAGCAGATTGAGGCTAGCGCCGGACAATGAGCAGTTCTTC.

The V and J genes are TRBV28 and TRBJ2-3; D is ambiguous. The CDR3 is 13 residues long. The V gene's germline CDR1 is MDHEN and CDR2 SYDVKM. Trimming removed 3 bases at V and 2 bases at J, with 6 bases between. The CDR3 DNA is TGTGCCAGCAGTTTCCCTACCACAGATACGCAGTATTTT. It specifies CASSFPTTDTQYF.

The chain has TRBV29-1 and TRBJ2-5; perhaps TRBD1 as D (5 bases). V was trimmed by 3 bases and J by 9 bases, leaving 17 bases between them. CDR3 size: 13 residues. CDR1 SQVTM and CDR2 ANQGSEA come from the germline V gene. Here the CDR3 reads CSVEWGQGTAQYF. The CDR3 DNA follows: TGCAGCGTTGAGTGGGGCCAGGGCACTGCCCAGTACTTC.

V usage is TRBV6-6 and J usage is TRBJ2-5; 7 bases are shared with TRBD2. V was pared by 2 bases and J by 5 bases, with 8 bases of the junction left unmatched. In germline, CDR1 is MNHNY, CDR2 SVGAGI (reference sequence). The CDR3 has 15 amino acids. The CDR3 is CASSYPSGDGETQYF. In nucleotides, the CDR3 is TGTGCCAGCAGTTACCCTAGCGGCGATGGTGAGACCCAGTACTTC.

The chain has TRBV19 and TRBJ2-6, with D maybe TRBD1 (5 bases). V was clipped by 4 bases and J by 4 bases, with 8 bases between them. The CDR3 has 14 residues. Germline CDR1 reads LNHDA; CDR2 reads SQIVND (reference sequence). The CDR3 DNA reads as TGTGCCAGTAGTAAGGGGTCCGGGGCCAACGTCCTGACTTTC. This gives the protein CASSKGSGANVLTF.

CDR3 sequence: CASSGRDSGGYTF. The CDR3 DNA reads TGTGCCAGCAGCGGACGGGACAGTGGCGGCTACACCTTC. V usage is TRBV5-4 and J usage is TRBJ1-2; 7 bases line up with TRBD1. CDR3 size: 13 residues. The junction had 8 bases not matched to a gene; V was cut back by 4 bases and J by 8 bases. Germline-derived CDR1 and CDR2 are SGHNT and YYREEE (reference sequence). The variable domain in full, with the rest retrieved from reference TRBV5-4 and TRBJ1-2, is ETGVTQSPTHLIKTRGQQVTLRCSSQSGHNTVSWYQQALGQGPQFIFQYYREEENGRGNFPPRFSGLQFPNYSSELNVNALELDDSALYLCASSGRDSGGYTFGSGTRLTVV.

This clone was counted a few times. J is TRBJ1-1 and V is TRBV5-6; D unresolved. V dropped 2 bases and J dropped 5 bases, with 7 bases sitting between them. The germline gives CDR1 SGHDT, CDR2 YYEEEE. The CDR3 spans 12 residues. CDR3 residues: CASSFGKTEAFF. The CDR3 DNA follows: TGTGCCAGCAGCTTCGGAAAGACTGAAGCTTTCTTT.

V and J are TRBV13 and TRBJ2-1; maybe TRBD2 (6 bases). The CDR3 totals 16 residues. The germline gives CDR1 PRHDT, CDR2 FYEKMQ (reference sequence). Trimming stripped 2 bases from V and 0 bases from J, with 11 bases between. CDR3: CASSLILASSYNEQFF. The CDR3 DNA is TGTGCCAGCAGCTTAATCCTAGCGAGCTCCTACAATGAGCAGTTCTTC.